These 24 T cell receptor beta chains came from one sample sequenced in a study of CD8+ T cells in alopecia areata. Treatment of the sample: oral pan-JAK inhibitor, 5-10 mg twice daily. The sequencing template was cDNA reverse transcribed from extracted RNA. Method: immunoSEQ multiplex PCR; TCRdb's copy keeps in-frame clones and lacks some. Here the sample spans 110,000 or so clones, around three fifths being singletons. This material consisted of CD4+ T cells sorted from blood, taken at week 24, from a patient treated with tofacitinib. All receptors come from a human donor with alopecia areata.

V usage is TRBV10-3 and J usage is TRBJ2-7; no firm D call. Germline CDR1 and CDR2: ENHRY and SYGVKD. The CDR3 runs 13 residues. The V gene lost 3 bases and the J gene lost 3 bases, with 9 bases spanning the gap. This CDR3 reads CAISDYRGYEQYF. Here the CDR3 DNA reads TGTGCCATCAGTGACTACAGAGGCTACGAGCAGTACTTC.

CDR3 in DNA: TGTGCCAGCAGTCGGGGACCTCAATATGGCTACACCTTC. This encodes CASSRGPQYGYTF. The chain couples TRBV6-5 to TRBJ1-2; the D gene is possibly TRBD1 (5 bases). The CDR3 covers 13 residues. Germline-derived CDR1 and CDR2 are MNHEY and SVGAGI. V lost 5 bases to trimming and J lost 5 bases, with 12 bases between them.

The chain employs TRBV4-2 and TRBJ1-5, with TRBD1 as a possible D gene (6 bases). Germline CDR1 reads LGHNA; CDR2 reads YNFKEQ. V lost 1 base and J lost 1, with 14 bases in between. The length of the CDR3 is 17 residues. CDR3 DNA sequence: TGTGCCAGCAGCCAAGTGCTAGGCCAGGGGAGCAATCAGCCCCAGCATTTT. Translated, it gives CASSQVLGQGSNQPQHF.

The CDR3 DNA reads TGTGCCTGGAGTGTATCTGGAAATAATCAGCCCCAGCATTTT. Amino acid sequence: CAWSVSGNNQPQHF. The chain has TRBV30 and TRBJ1-5; D is undetermined. The CDR3 has 14 amino acids. Per germline, CDR1 GTSNPN and CDR2 SVGIG (reference sequence). With 0 bases removed from V and 4 bases from J, the gap between germline ends came to 10 bases.

This chain's CDR3 is CAISASGVRTDTQYF. CDR3 bases: TGTGCCATCAGTGCCAGCGGGGTGCGCACAGATACGCAGTATTTT. The chain combines TRBV10-3 with TRBJ2-3, with 7 bases aligning to TRBD2. The CDR3 length is 15 residues. Per the germline V gene, CDR1 is ENHRY and CDR2 is SYGVKD. Trimming removed 4 bases from V and 1 base from J; junction bases left unmatched: 5.

The chain couples TRBV25-1 to TRBJ1-5; no clear D. The CDR3 contains 15 residues. From germline, CDR1 is MGHDK and CDR2 SYGVNS. The V gene lost 4 bases and the J gene lost 3 bases, with 13 bases spanning the gap. As DNA, the CDR3 is TGTGCCAGCAGTGTAGGCAGCGGCCACAATCAGCCCCAGCATTTT. This sequence encodes CASSVGSGHNQPQHF.

The chain carries TRBV11-2 and TRBJ2-3; D unresolved. Germline CDR1 SGHAT, CDR2 FQNNGV. The CDR3 contains 15 residues. The V gene lost 0 bases and the J gene lost 4 bases, with 11 bases spanning the gap. CDR3 in DNA: TGTGCCAGCAGCTTAGATACGGGCTTTTCAGATACGCAGTATTTT. As protein: CASSLDTGFSDTQYF. Combining the CDR3 with reference TRBV11-2 and TRBJ2-3 gives the whole variable domain EAGVAQSPRYKIIEKRQSVAFWCNPISGHATLYWYQQILGQGPKLLIQFQNNGVVDDSQLPKDRFSAERLKGVDSTLKIQPAKLEDSAVYLCASSLDTGFSDTQYFGPGTRLTVL.

The J gene is TRBJ1-5, the V gene TRBV10-2; D may be TRBD1 (6 bases). CDR3 length: 17 amino acids. Germline assignment: CDR1 WSHSY and CDR2 SAAADI. V shed 6 bases and J shed 0 bases, with 18 bases lying between them. The chain's CDR3 is CASRGGGQSYSNQPQHF. CDR3 nucleotide sequence: TGCGCCAGCAGAGGCGGGGGGCAGAGCTATAGCAATCAGCCCCAGCATTTT.

The rearrangement uses TRBV25-1 and TRBJ1-1, with a tentative D call TRBD1 (6 bases). V lost 1 base, J lost 7 bases, and 13 bases lay in between. This CDR3 spans 14 amino acids. The V gene's germline CDR1 is MGHDK and CDR2 SYGVNS. The CDR3 sequence: CASSESPGAIEAFF. The CDR3 nucleotides are TGTGCCAGCAGTGAATCACCAGGGGCGATTGAAGCTTTCTTT.

As regards this clone: Other DNA sequences in this sample translate to the same CDR3. The V call is TRBV29-1, the J call TRBJ1-1; D possibly corresponds to TRBD1 (5 bases). Trimming removed 4 bases from V and 0 bases from J, with 9 bases in between. Germline CDR1 reads SQVTM; CDR2 reads ANQGSEA. CDR3 length: 13 amino acids. CDR3 coding DNA: TGCAGCGTTGTTAGGGGCTTGAACACTGAAGCTTTCTTT. Translating gives CSVVRGLNTEAFF.

This sequence joins TRBV28 and TRBJ2-5, with D perhaps matching TRBD1 (5 bases). The length of the CDR3 is 15 residues. V dropped 6 bases and J dropped 0 bases, with 14 bases sitting between them. CDR1 MDHEN and CDR2 SYDVKM come from the germline V gene. In DNA form, the CDR3 reads TGTGCCAGCAGCCGGCCGACAGCAAACCAAGAGACCCAGTACTTC. This encodes CASSRPTANQETQYF.

The chain employs TRBV27 and TRBJ2-1, with 7 bases identical to TRBD1. J was trimmed by 11 bases and V by 4 bases; bases with no gene match: 11. The CDR3 contains 14 residues. The germline gives CDR1 MNHEY, CDR2 SMNVEV (reference sequence). CDR3 in DNA: TGTGCCAGCAGTTCCCCAGGGACAGCTTACAAGCAGTTCTTC. This sequence encodes CASSSPGTAYKQFF.

The chain combines TRBV7-2 with TRBJ2-5; D remains ambiguous. V was cut by 0 bases and J by 1 base, with 9 bases left in between. Germline V gene sequence: CDR1 SGHTA, CDR2 FQGNSA. The CDR3 runs to 15 residues. CDR3 amino acids: CASSLAGLPQETQYF. The DNA of the CDR3 is TGTGCCAGCAGCTTAGCCGGGCTCCCCCAAGAGACCCAGTACTTC.

This clone is a singleton in its sample. V is TRBV2 and J is TRBJ2-5; 8 bases are a match to TRBD1. Trimming cost V 6 bases and J 1 base; bases outside gene matches: 10. Germline V lookup: CDR1 SNHLY, CDR2 FYNNEI. The CDR3 covers 16 residues. The CDR3 is CASSLRQGRVQETQYF. In DNA, the CDR3 is TGTGCCAGCAGCCTACGACAGGGGCGAGTCCAAGAGACCCAGTACTTC.

J is TRBJ2-7 and V is TRBV6-1; the D gene could be TRBD1 or TRBD2 (5 bases each). The CDR3 spans 13 residues. The V end was cut by 4 bases, the J end by 3 bases, with 10 bases between. CDR1 is MNHNS, CDR2 SASEGT, per germline. The CDR3 is CASSAGDVYEQYF. Here the CDR3 DNA reads TGTGCCAGCAGTGCCGGGGACGTCTACGAGCAGTACTTC.

As to this clone: This sample includes further DNA sequences coding for the same CDR3. The chain carries TRBV7-2 and TRBJ2-5, with D unresolved. The germline V gene has CDR1 SGHTA and CDR2 FQGNSA. The CDR3 is 11 residues long. Trimming took off 3 bases at V and 4 bases at J, with 3 bases between the two ends. The CDR3 loop is CASSFRETQYF. The CDR3 bases are TGTGCCAGCAGCTTCCGAGAGACCCAGTACTTC.

The chain is built from TRBV4-1 and TRBJ2-6; D is unresolved. The V end lost 4 bases, the J end lost 0 bases, and 10 bases lay between the germline ends. The CDR3 is 16 residues long. Germline lookup yields CDR1 MGHRA and CDR2 YSYEKL. For the CDR3, the DNA is TGCGCCAGCAGCCCCCAGCGTGACTCTGGGGCCAACGTCCTGACTTTC. Its translation is CASSPQRDSGANVLTF.

This chain connects TRBV25-1 to TRBJ1-2; D gene uncertain. V lost 8 bases and J lost 14, with 21 bases in between. The CDR3 has 12 amino acids. The germline gives CDR1 MGHDK, CDR2 SYGVNS. CDR3 bases: TGTGCCAGCGATGGTGGAAAGTGGGGAAAGACCTTC. Protein product: CASDGGKWGKTF.

V and J are TRBV6-1 and TRBJ2-1, with D unresolved. Germline V lookup: CDR1 MNHNS, CDR2 SASEGT. The CDR3 covers 12 residues. V lost 8 bases, J lost 5 bases, and 10 bases lay in between. CDR3 bases: TGTGCCAGCGGTGGGGTACACAATGAGCAGTTCTTC. It translates to CASGGVHNEQFF.

The chain combines TRBV7-6 with TRBJ1-2; possibly TRBD1 for D (5 bases). The germline V gene encodes CDR1 SGHVS and CDR2 FNYEAQ. This CDR3 is 13 amino acids long. Trimming took 4 bases from V and 4 from J, leaving 10 bases between them. CDR3 loop: CASSYSGGYGYTF. In DNA form, the CDR3 reads TGTGCCAGCAGCTATAGCGGGGGCTATGGCTACACCTTC.

The chain couples TRBV7-2 to TRBJ2-7, with no clear D. The V gene lost 3 bases and the J gene lost 3 bases, with 6 bases spanning the gap. CDR1 SGHTA and CDR2 FQGNSA come from the germline V gene. This CDR3 is built from 12 residues. The CDR3 bases are TGTGCCAGCAGCTTGTCATTCTACGAGCAGTACTTC. Its protein is CASSLSFYEQYF.

This clone came up once. The rearrangement joins TRBV5-4 to TRBJ2-4; 7 positions agree with TRBD2. The CDR3 runs to 13 residues. V was clipped by 4 bases and J by 7 bases; unmatched bases: 5. Germline V gene lookup returns CDR1 SGHNT and CDR2 YYREEE (reference sequence). The CDR3 sequence is CASSTGRGNIQYF. The CDR3 nucleotides are TGTGCCAGCAGCACCGGGCGGGGGAACATTCAGTACTTC.

This clone was counted between two and nine times. The V gene is TRBV6-1, the J gene TRBJ2-3; the D is unclear. From germline, CDR1 is MNHNS and CDR2 SASEGT. The CDR3 is 16 amino acids. Between the trimmed V and J ends, which lost 1 base and 0 bases, there was a span of 11 bases. CDR3 protein: CASSEVRTLSTDTQYF. CDR3 nucleotide sequence: TGTGCCAGCAGTGAAGTAAGGACGTTGAGCACAGATACGCAGTATTTT.

Only one count was recorded for this clone. This sequence joins TRBV18 and TRBJ1-6, with no clear D. Germline loops: CDR1 KGHSH, CDR2 LQKENI. Trimming pared 6 bases from V and 10 bases from J, leaving 13 bases between. This CDR3 spans 13 amino acids. The CDR3 DNA reads TGTGCCAGCTCTTCGTCAGAACAATCACCCCTCCACTTT. Its protein product is CASSSSEQSPLHF.